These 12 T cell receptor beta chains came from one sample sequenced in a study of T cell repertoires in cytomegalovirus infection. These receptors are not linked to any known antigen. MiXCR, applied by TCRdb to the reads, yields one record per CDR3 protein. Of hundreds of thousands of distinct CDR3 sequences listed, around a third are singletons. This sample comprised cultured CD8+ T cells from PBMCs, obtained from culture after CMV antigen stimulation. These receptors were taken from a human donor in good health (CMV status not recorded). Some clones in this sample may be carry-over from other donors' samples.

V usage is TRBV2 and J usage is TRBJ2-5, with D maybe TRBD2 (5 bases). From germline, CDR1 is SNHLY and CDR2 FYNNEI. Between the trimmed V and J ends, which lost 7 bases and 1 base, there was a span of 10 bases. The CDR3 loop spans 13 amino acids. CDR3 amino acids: CASMRLRQETQYF. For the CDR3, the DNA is TGTGCCAGCATGCGACTACGCCAAGAGACCCAGTACTTC.

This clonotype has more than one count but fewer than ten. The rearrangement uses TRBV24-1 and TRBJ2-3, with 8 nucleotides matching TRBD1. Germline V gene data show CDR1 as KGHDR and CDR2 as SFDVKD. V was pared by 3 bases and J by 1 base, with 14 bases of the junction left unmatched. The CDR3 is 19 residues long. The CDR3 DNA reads TGTGCCACCAGTGATCCCGGGACAGGAGAGGACACTGGCACAGATACGCAGTATTTT. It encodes CATSDPGTGEDTGTDTQYF.

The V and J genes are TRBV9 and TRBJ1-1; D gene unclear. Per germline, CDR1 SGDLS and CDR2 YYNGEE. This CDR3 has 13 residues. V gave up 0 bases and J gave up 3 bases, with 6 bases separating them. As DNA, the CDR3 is TGTGCCAGCAGCGTAGTCAGACACACTGAAGCTTTCTTT. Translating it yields CASSVVRHTEAFF.

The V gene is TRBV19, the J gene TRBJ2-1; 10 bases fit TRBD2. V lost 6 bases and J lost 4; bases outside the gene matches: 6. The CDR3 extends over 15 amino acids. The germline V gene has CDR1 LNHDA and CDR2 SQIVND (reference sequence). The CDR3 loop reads CASSLTSGEYNEQFF. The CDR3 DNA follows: TGTGCCAGTAGCCTTACTAGCGGGGAATACAATGAGCAGTTCTTC.

This chain's CDR3 is CASSILGADTQYF. As DNA, the CDR3 is TGTGCCAGCAGTATTCTGGGGGCAGATACGCAGTATTTT. The V gene is TRBV6-5, the J gene TRBJ2-3; either TRBD1 or TRBD2 may fit D (5 bases each). The germline V gene has CDR1 MNHEY and CDR2 SVGAGI. The length of the CDR3 is 13 residues. The V and J ends lost 5 bases and 4 bases respectively, with 10 bases between them.

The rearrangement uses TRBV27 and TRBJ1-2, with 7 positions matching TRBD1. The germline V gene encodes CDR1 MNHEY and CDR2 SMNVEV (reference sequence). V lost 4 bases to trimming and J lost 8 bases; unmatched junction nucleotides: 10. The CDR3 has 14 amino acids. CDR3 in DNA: TGTGCCAGCAGTTCCCCAGACAGGGTAGAAGGCTACACCTTC. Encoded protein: CASSSPDRVEGYTF.

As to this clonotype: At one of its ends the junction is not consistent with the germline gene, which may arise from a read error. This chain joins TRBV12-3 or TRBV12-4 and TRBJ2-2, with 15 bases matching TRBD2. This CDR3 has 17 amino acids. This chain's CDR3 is CASSFWTSGGATGELVF. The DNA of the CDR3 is TGTGCCAGCAGTTTTTGGACTAGCGGGGGGGCAACCGGGGAGCTGGTTTTT.

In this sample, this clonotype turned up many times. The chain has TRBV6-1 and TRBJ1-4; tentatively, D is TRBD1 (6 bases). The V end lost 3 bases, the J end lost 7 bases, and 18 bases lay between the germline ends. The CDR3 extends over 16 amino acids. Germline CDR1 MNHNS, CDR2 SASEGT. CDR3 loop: CASSDPTGFSSEKLFF. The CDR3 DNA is TGTGCCAGCAGTGACCCGACAGGTTTTTCTTCTGAAAAACTGTTTTTT.

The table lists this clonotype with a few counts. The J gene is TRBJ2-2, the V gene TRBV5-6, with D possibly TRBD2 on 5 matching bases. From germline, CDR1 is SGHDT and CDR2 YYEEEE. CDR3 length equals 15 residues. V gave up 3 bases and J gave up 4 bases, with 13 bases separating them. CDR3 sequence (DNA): TGTGCCAGCAGCTCCCGGCGGGCAGGCACCGGGGAGCTGTTTTTT. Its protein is CASSSRRAGTGELFF.

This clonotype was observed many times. CDR3 protein: CASRGLAGSYNEQFF. CDR3 nucleotides: TGTGCCAGCAGGGGACTAGCGGGCTCCTACAATGAGCAGTTCTTC. V usage is TRBV2 and J usage is TRBJ2-1; 12 bases match TRBD2. This CDR3 has 15 residues. Germline lookup yields CDR1 SNHLY and CDR2 FYNNEI. V was pared by 6 bases and J by 0 bases, with 0 bases of the junction left unmatched.

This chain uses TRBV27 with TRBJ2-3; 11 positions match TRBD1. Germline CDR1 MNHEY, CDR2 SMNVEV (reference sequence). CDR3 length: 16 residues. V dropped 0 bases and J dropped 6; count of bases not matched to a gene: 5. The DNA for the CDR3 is TGTGCCAGCAGTTTATCAGGACAGGGGGCGGAGGATACGCAGTATTTT. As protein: CASSLSGQGAEDTQYF.

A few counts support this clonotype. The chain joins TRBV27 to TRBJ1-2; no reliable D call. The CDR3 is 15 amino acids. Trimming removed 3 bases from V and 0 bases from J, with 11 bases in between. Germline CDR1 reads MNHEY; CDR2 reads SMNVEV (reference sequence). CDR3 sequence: CASSFGPNPNYGYTF. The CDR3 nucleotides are TGTGCCAGCAGTTTCGGTCCCAATCCTAACTATGGCTACACCTTC.